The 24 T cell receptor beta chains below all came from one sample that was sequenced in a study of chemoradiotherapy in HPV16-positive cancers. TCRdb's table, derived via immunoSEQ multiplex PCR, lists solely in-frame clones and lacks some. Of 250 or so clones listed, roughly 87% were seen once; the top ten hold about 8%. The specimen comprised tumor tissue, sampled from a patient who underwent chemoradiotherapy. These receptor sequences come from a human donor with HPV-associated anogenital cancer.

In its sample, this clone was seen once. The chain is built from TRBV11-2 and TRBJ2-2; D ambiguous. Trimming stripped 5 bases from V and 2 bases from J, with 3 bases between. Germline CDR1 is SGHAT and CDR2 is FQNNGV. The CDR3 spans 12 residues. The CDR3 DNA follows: TGTGCCAGCAGCCATAACACCGGGGAGCTGTTTTTT. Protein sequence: CASSHNTGELFF.

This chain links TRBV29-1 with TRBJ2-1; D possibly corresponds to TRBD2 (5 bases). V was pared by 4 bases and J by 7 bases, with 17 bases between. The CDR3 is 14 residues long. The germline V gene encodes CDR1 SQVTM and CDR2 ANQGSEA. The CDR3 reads CSVVSAGRDNEQFF. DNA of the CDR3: TGCAGCGTTGTCTCCGCGGGCCGGGATAATGAGCAGTTCTTC.

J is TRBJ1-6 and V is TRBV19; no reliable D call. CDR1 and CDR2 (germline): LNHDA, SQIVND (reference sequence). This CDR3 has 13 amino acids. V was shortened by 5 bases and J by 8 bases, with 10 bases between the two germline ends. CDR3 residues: CASSWGRDSPLHF. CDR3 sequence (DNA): TGTGCCAGTAGTTGGGGTCGGGATTCACCCCTCCACTTT.

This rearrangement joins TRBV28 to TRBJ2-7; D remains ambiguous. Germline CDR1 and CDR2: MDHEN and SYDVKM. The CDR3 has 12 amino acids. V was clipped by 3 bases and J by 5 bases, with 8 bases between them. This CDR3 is CASSLERHEQYF. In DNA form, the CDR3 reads TGTGCCAGCAGTTTGGAAAGACACGAGCAGTACTTC.

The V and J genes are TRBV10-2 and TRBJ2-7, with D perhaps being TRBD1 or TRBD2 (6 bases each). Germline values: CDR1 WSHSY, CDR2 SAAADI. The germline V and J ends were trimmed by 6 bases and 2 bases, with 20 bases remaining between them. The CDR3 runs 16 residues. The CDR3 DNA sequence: TGCGCCAGCAGAGCAACCCACGGGGGCCTGACCTACGAGCAGTACTTC. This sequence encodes CASRATHGGLTYEQYF.

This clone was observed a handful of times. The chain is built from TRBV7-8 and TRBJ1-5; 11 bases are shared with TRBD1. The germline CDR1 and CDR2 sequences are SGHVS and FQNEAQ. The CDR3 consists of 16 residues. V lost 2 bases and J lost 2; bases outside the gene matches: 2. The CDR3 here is CASSLSGQGGNQPQHF. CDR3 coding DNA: TGTGCCAGCAGCTTATCGGGACAGGGGGGCAATCAGCCCCAGCATTTT.

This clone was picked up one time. CDR3 in DNA: TGTGCCAGCAGCCAACAGGGGGGACAGACCCAGTACTTC. This gives the protein CASSQQGGQTQYF. This chain links TRBV7-8 with TRBJ2-5; 8 bases align to TRBD1. Trimming at V came to 5 bases and at J to 6 bases, leaving 5 bases not matched to a gene. Germline CDR1 is SGHVS and CDR2 is FQNEAQ. This CDR3 is built from 13 residues.

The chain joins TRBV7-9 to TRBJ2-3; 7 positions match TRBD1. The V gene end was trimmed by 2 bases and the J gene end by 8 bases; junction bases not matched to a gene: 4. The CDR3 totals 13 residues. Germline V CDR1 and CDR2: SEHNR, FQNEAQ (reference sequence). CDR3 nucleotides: TGTGCCAGCAGCTTACGAGGGGGCGGTACGCAGTATTTT. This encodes CASSLRGGGTQYF.

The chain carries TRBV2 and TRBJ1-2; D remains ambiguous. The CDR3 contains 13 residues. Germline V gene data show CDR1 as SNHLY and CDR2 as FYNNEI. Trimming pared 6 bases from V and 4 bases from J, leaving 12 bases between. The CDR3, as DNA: TGTGCCAGCAGCGAACCAGGAGGCTATGGCTACACCTTC. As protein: CASSEPGGYGYTF.

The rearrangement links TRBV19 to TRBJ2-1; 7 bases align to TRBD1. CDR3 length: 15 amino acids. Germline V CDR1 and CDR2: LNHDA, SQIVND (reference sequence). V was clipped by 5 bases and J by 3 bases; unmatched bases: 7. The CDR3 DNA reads TGTGCCAGTAGTCCGACAGGGACGTACTACAATGAGCAGTTCTTC. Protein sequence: CASSPTGTYYNEQFF. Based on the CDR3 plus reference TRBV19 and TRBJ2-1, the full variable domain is DGGITQSPKYLFRKEGQNVTLSCEQNLNHDAMYWYRQDPGQGLRLIYYSQIVNDFQKGDIAEGYSVSREKKESFPLTVTSAQKNPTAFYLCASSPTGTYYNEQFFGPGTRLTVL.

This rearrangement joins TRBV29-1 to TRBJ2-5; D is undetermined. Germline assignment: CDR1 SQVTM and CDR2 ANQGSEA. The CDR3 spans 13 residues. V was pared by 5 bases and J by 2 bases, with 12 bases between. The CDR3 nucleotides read TGCAGCGTTACTCCAGGTGGGCAAGAGACCCAGTACTTC. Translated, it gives CSVTPGGQETQYF.

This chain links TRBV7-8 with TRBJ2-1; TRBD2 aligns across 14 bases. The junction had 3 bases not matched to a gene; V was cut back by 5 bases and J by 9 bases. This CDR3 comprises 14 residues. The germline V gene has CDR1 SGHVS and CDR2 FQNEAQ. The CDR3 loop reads CASSQGTSGSEQFF. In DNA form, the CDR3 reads TGTGCCAGCAGCCAGGGGACTAGCGGGAGTGAGCAGTTCTTC. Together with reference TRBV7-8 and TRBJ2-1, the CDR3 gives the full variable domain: GAGVSQSPRYKVAKRGQDVALRCDPISGHVSLFWYQQALGQGPEFLTYFQNEAQLDKSGLPSDRFFAERPEGSVSTLKIQRTQQEDSAVYLCASSQGTSGSEQFFGPGTRLTVL.

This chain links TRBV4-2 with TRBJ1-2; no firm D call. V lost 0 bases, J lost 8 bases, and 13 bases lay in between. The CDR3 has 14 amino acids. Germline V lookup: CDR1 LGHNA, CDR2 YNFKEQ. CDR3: CASSQEDFTGGYTF. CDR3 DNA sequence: TGTGCCAGCAGCCAAGAAGACTTTACGGGGGGCTACACCTTC.

The CDR3 sequence is CASSAGTGGQAAFF. The DNA of the CDR3 is TGTGCCAGCAGTGCCGGGACAGGGGGCCAGGCCGCTTTCTTT. The chain combines TRBV6-4 with TRBJ1-1; 12 bases are a match to TRBD1. Germline loops: CDR1 MRHNA, CDR2 SNTAGT. V dropped 4 bases and J dropped 11; count of bases not matched to a gene: 8. The CDR3 length is 14 residues.

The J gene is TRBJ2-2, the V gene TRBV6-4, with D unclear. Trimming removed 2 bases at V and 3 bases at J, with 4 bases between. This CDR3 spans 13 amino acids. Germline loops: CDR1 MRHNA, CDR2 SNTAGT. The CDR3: CASSDRDTGELFF. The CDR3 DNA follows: TGTGCCAGCAGTGACAGGGACACCGGGGAGCTGTTTTTT.

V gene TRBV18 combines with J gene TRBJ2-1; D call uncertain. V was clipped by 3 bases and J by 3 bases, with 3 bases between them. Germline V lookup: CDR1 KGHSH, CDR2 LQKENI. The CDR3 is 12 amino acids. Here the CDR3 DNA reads TGTGCCAGCTCACCGAACTACAATGAGCAGTTCTTC. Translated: CASSPNYNEQFF. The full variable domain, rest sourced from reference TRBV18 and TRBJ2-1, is NAGVMQNPRHLVRRRGQEARLRCSPMKGHSHVYWYRQLPEEGLKFMVYLQKENIIDESGMPKERFSAEFPKEGPSILRIQQVVRGDSAAYFCASSPNYNEQFFGPGTRLTVL.

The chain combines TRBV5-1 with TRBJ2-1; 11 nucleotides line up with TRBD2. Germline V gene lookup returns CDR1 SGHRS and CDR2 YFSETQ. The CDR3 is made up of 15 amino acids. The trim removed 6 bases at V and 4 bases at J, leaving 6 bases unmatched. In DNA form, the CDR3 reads TGCGCCAGCAACCCGGGACTAGCGGCTTACAATGAGCAGTTCTTC. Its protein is CASNPGLAAYNEQFF.

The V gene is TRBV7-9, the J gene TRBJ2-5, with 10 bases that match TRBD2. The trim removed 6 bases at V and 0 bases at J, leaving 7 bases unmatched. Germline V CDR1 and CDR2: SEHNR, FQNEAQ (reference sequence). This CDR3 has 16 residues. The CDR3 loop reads CASSGTSGTNQETQYF. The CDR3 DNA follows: TGTGCCAGCAGTGGAACTAGCGGGACTAACCAAGAGACCCAGTACTTC.

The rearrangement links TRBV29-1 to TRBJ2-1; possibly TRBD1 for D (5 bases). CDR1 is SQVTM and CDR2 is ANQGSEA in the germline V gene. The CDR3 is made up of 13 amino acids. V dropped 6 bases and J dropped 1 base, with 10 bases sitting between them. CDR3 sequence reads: CSVGAESYNEQFF. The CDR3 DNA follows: TGCAGCGTAGGGGCCGAGTCCTACAATGAGCAGTTCTTC.

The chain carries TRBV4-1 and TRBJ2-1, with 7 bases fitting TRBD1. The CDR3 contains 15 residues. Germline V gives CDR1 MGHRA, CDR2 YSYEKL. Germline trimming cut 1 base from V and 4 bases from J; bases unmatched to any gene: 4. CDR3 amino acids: CASSQAGTAYNEQFF. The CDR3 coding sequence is TGCGCCAGCAGCCAAGCCGGGACAGCATACAATGAGCAGTTCTTC.

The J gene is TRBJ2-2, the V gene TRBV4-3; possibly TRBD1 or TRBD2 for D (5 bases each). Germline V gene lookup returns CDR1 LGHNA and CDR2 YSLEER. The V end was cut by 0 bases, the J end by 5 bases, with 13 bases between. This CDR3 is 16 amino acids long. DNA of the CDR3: TGCGCCAGCAGCCAAGATCGGGGACCACAAACCGGGGAGCTGTTTTTT. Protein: CASSQDRGPQTGELFF.

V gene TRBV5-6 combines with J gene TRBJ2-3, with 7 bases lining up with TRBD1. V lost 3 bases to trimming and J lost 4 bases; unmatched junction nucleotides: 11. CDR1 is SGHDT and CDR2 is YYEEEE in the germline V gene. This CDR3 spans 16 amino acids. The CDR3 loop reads CASSSQMTGPSDTQYF. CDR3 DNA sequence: TGTGCCAGCAGCTCGCAAATGACAGGGCCATCAGATACGCAGTATTTT.

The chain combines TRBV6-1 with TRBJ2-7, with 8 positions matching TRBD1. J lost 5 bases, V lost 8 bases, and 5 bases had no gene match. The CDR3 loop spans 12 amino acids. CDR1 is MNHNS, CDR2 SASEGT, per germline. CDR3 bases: TGTGCCAGCGCCAGGGGGCGAGACGAGCAGTACTTC. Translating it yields CASARGRDEQYF.

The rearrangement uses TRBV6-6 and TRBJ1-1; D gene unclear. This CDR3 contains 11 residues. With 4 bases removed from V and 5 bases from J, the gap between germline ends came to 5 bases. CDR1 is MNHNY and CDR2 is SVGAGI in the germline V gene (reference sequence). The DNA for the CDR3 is TGTGCCAGCAGTTTGACGACTGAAGCTTTCTTT. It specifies CASSLTTEAFF.